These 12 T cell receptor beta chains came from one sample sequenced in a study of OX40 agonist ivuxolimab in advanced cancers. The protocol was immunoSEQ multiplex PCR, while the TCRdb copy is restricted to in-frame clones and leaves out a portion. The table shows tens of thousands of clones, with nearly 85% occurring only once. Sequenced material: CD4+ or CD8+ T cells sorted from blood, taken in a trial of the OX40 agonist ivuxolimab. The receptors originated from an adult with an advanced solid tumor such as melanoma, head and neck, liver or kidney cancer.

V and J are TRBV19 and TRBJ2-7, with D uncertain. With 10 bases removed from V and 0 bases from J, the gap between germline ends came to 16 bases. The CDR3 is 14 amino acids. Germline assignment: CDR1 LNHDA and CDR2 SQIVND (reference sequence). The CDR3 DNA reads TGTGCCACCAAGGATCAACCTAGCTCCTACGAGCAGTACTTC. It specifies CATKDQPSSYEQYF. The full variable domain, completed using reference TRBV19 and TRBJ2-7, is DGGITQSPKYLFRKEGQNVTLSCEQNLNHDAMYWYRQDPGQGLRLIYYSQIVNDFQKGDIAEGYSVSREKKESFPLTVTSAQKNPTAFYLCATKDQPSSYEQYFGPGTRLTVT.

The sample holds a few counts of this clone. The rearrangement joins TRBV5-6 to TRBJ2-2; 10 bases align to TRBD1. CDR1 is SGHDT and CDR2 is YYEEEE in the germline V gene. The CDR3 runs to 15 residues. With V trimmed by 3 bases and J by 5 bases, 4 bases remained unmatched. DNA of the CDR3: TGTGCCAGCAGCTCGTGGACAGGGGGGACCGGGGAGCTGTTTTTT. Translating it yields CASSSWTGGTGELFF.

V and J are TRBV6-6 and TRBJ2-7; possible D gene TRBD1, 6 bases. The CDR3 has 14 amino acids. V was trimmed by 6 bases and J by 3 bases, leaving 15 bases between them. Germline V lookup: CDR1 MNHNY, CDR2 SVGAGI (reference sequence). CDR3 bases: TGTGCCAGCAGCCCTCGGACAGTGAACTACGAGCAGTACTTC. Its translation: CASSPRTVNYEQYF.

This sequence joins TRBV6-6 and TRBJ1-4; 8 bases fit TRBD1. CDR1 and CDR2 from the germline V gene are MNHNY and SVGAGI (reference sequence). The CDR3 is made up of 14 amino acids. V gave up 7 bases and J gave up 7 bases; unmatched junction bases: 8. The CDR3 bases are TGTGCCAGCATCCGGACAGGGTTTGGTGAAAAACTGTTTTTT. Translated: CASIRTGFGEKLFF.

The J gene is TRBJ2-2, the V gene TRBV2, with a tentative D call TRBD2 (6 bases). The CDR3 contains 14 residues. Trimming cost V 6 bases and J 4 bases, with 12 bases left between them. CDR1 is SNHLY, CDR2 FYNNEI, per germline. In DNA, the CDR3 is TGTGCCAGCAGCCCGGGACTCGGCACCGGGGAGCTGTTTTTT. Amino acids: CASSPGLGTGELFF.

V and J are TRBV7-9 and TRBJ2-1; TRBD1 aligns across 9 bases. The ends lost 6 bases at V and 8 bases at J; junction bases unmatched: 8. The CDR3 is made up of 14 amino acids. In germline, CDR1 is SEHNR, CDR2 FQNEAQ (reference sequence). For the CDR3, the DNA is TGTGCCAGCAGTTACGGGACAGGGTGGGATGAGCAGTTCTTC. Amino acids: CASSYGTGWDEQFF.

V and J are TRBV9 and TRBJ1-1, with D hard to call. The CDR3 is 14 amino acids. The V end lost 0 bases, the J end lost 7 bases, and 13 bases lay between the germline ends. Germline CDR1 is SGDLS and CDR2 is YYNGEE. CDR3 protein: CASSVEGRTGEAFF. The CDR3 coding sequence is TGTGCCAGCAGCGTAGAAGGCCGGACGGGTGAAGCTTTCTTT.

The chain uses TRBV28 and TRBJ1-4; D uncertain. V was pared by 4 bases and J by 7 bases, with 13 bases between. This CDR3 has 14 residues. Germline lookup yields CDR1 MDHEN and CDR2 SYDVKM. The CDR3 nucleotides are TGTGCCAGCAGTTCCGGTGGGGTTATTGAAAAACTGTTTTTT. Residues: CASSSGGVIEKLFF.

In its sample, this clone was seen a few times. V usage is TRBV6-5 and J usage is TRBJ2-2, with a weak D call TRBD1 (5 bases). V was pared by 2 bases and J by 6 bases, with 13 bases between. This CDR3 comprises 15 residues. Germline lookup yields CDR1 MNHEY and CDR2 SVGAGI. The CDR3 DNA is TGTGCCAGCAGTTACCTGGAAGGGGTCCCCGGGGAGCTGTTTTTT. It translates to CASSYLEGVPGELFF.

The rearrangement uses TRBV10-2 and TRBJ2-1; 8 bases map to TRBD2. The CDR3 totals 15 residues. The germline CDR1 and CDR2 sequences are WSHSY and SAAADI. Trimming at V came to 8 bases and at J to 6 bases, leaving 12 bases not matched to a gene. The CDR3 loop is CASLLGGLVSNEQFF. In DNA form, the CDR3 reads TGCGCCAGCCTCCTTGGGGGACTAGTGAGCAATGAGCAGTTCTTC.

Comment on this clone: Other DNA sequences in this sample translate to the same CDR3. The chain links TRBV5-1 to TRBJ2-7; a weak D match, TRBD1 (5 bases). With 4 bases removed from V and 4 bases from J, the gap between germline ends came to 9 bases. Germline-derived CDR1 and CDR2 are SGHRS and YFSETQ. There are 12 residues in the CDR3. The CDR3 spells CASSPQGYEQYF. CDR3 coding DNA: TGCGCCAGCAGCCCGCAGGGTTACGAGCAGTACTTC.

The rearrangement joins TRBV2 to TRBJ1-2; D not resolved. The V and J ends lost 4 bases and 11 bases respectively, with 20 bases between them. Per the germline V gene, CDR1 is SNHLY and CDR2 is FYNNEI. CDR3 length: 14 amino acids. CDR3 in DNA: TGTGCCAGCAGTGTCGCTCGGGCCGAAGGTAGATACACCTTC. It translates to CASSVARAEGRYTF.